This TCR beta chain stems from a study of T cells in tumors after PD-1 blockade. TCRdb's copy holds only in-frame clones and misses some; the assay was immunoSEQ multiplex PCR. This repertoire shows about 15,000 clones, approximately 73% found once; its top ten account for over 25%. The CDR3 extends over 12 amino acids. V shed 5 bases, J shed 6 bases, and the junction held 2 bases outside the gene matches. Germline lookup yields CDR1 SQVTM and CDR2 ANQGSEA. The TCR was taken from a human donor with cutaneous squamous cell carcinoma. This sequence joins TRBV29-1 and TRBJ2-2; 8 positions agree with TRBD2. The sequences come from tumor tissue, collected after anti-PD-1 treatment. The CDR3, as DNA: TGCAGCGTTTCGGGGGGGGCCGGGGAGCTGTTTTTT. It specifies CSVSGGAGELFF.